Ten or more counts support the clone carrying this T cell receptor beta chain. Looked up from germline, CDR1 is SGHRS and CDR2 is YFSETQ. V was trimmed by 2 bases and J by 9 bases, leaving 15 bases between them. This CDR3 is built from 14 residues. These data originate in a study of CDR3 diversity in severe acne. TCRdb independently ran MiXCR on the PCR reads; one entry per CDR3 protein. Of roughly 100,000 distinct CDR3 sequences listed, roughly 51% were seen once; the top ten hold around an eighth. The sequencing input was blood. The chain carries TRBV5-1 and TRBJ2-1; no definite D call. This TCR was sampled from a male donor with acne. The CDR3 loop reads CASSFTKTMGEQFF. DNA of the CDR3: TGCGCCAGCAGCTTTACTAAGACGATGGGTGAGCAGTTCTTC.